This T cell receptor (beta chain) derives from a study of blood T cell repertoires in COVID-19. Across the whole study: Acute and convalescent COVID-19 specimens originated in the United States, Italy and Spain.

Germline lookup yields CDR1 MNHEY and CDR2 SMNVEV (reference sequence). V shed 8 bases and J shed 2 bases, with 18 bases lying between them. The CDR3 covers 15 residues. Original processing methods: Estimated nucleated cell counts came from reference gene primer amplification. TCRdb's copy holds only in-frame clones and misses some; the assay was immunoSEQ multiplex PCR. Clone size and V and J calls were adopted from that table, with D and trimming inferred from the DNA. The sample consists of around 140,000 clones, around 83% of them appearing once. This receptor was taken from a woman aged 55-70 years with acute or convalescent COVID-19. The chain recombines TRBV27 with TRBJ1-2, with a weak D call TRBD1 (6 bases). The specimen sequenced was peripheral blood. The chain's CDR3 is CASSDRQDPNYGYTF. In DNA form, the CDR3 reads TGTGCCAGCTCTGACCGACAGGACCCCAACTATGGCTACACCTTC.